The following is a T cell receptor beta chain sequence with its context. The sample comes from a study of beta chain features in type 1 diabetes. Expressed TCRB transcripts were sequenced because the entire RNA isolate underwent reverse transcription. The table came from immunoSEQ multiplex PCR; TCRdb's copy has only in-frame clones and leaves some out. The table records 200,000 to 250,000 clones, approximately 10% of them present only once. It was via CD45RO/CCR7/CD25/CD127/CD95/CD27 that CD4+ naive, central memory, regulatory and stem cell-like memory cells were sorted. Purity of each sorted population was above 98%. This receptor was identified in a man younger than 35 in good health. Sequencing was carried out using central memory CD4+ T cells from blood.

The CDR3 here is CASSPMGGSDTQYF. CDR3 nucleotides: TGTGCCAGCAGCCCTATGGGAGGGTCAGATACGCAGTATTTT. The rearrangement uses TRBV5-6 and TRBJ2-3; 7 positions match TRBD2. The germline V gene encodes CDR1 SGHDT and CDR2 YYEEEE. The CDR3 consists of 14 residues. V gave up 4 bases and J gave up 4 bases; unmatched junction bases: 6.